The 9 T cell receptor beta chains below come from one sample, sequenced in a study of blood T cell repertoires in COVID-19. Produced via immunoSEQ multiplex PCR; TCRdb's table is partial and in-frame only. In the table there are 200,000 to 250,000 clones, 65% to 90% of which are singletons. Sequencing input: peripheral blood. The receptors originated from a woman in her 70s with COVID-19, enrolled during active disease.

The CDR3 protein is CASSPPGESGPFNSPLHF. Written as DNA, the CDR3 is TGTGCCAGCAGTCCACCGGGGGAGAGCGGGCCATTTAATTCACCCCTCCACTTT. This chain links TRBV28 with TRBJ1-6, with D tentatively TRBD1 (5 bases). This CDR3 is 18 amino acids long. Deletions cut 5 bases from V and 6 bases from J, with 23 bases between. Per the germline V gene, CDR1 is MDHEN and CDR2 is SYDVKM.

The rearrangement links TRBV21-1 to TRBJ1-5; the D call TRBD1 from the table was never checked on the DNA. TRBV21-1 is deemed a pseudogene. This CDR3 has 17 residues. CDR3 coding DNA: TGTGCCAGCAGCCGGGACAGGGAGCTCAATAGCAATCAGCCCCAGCATTTT. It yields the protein CASSRDRELNSNQPQHF.

The CDR3 here is CASSLGTGGGYTF. The CDR3 DNA follows: TGTGCCAGCAGCTTAGGGACAGGGGGCGGCTACACCTTC. This rearrangement joins TRBV7-3 to TRBJ1-2, with 12 bases identical to TRBD1. The CDR3 loop spans 13 amino acids. Per the germline V gene, CDR1 is SGHTA and CDR2 is FQGTGA. V was pared by 2 bases and J by 8 bases, with 0 bases of the junction left unmatched. The whole variable domain, filled in from reference TRBV7-3 and TRBJ1-2, reads GAGVSQTPSNKVTEKGKYVELRCDPISGHTALYWYRQSLGQGPEFLIYFQGTGAADDSGLPNDRFFAVRPEGSVSTLKIQRTERGDSAVYLCASSLGTGGGYTFGSGTRLTVV.

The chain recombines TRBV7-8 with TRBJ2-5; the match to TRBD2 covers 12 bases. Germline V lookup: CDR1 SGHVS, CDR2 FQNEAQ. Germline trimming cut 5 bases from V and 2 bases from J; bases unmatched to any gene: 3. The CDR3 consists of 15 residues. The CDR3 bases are TGTGCCAGCAGCACACTAGCGGGAGGACAAGAGACCCAGTACTTC. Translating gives CASSTLAGGQETQYF. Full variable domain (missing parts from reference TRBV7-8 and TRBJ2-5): GAGVSQSPRYKVAKRGQDVALRCDPISGHVSLFWYQQALGQGPEFLTYFQNEAQLDKSGLPSDRFFAERPEGSVSTLKIQRTQQEDSAVYLCASSTLAGGQETQYFGPGTRLLVL.

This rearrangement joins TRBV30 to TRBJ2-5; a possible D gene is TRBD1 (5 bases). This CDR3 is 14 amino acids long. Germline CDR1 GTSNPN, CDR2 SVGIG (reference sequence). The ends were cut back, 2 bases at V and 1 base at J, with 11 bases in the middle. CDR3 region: CAWSMTVTQETQYF. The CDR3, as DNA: TGTGCCTGGAGTATGACAGTAACCCAAGAGACCCAGTACTTC.

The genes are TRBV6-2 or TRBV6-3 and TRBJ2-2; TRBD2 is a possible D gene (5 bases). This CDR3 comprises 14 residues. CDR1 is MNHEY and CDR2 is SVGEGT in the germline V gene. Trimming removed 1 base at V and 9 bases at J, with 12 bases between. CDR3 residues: CASSYFEGVRELFF. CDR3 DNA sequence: TGTGCCAGCAGTTACTTCGAGGGAGTTAGGGAGCTGTTTTTT.

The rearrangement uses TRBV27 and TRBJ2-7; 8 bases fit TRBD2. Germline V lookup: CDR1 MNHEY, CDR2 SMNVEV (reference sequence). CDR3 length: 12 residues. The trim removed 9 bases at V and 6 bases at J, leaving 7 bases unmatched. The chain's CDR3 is CARCSTSGEQYF. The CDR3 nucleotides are TGTGCCAGATGCTCTACTAGCGGCGAGCAGTACTTC.

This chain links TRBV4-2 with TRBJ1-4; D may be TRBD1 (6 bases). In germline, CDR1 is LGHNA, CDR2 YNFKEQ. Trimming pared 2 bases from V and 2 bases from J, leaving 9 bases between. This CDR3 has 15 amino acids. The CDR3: CASSQTGSTNEKLFF. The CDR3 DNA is TGTGCCAGCAGCCAAACAGGGTCCACTAATGAAAAACTGTTTTTT.

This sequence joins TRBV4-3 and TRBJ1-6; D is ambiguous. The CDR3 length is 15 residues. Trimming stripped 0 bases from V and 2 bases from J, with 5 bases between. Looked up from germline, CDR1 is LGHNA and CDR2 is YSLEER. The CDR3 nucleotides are TGCGCCAGCAGCCAAGATCAGACCTATAATTCACCCCTCCACTTT. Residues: CASSQDQTYNSPLHF.